This passage covers 19 T cell receptor beta chains from one sample sequenced in a study of neurological immune-mediated disorders. The sample's time point: technical triplicate 2. TCRdb re-analysed the 5' RACE reads in MiXCR, keeping a single row per CDR3 protein. Here the sample spans approximately 28,000 distinct CDR3 sequences, roughly 14% being singletons. Sequencing input: CD4+ T cells from blood. These receptors were taken from a female donor with HTLV-1-associated myelopathy (HAM/TSP).

This clonotype was recorded at least ten times. The chain couples TRBV20-1 to TRBJ2-4, with 8 bases matching TRBD1. Germline V gene sequence: CDR1 DFQATT, CDR2 SNEGSKA (reference sequence). The CDR3 runs to 13 residues. The ends lost 2 bases at V and 8 bases at J; junction bases unmatched: 5. This CDR3 reads CSARSTGEDIQYF. The CDR3 DNA reads as TGCAGTGCTAGATCGACAGGGGAGGACATTCAGTACTTC.

This clonotype was seen at least ten times. The chain recombines TRBV7-2 with TRBJ2-1, with 11 bases matching TRBD2. Germline V gives CDR1 SGHTA, CDR2 FQGNSA. The V gene end was trimmed by 1 base and the J gene end by 2 bases; junction bases not matched to a gene: 4. CDR3 length equals 17 residues. The CDR3 reads CASSLDSGGVAYNEQFF. CDR3 nucleotide sequence: TGTGCCAGCAGCTTAGATAGCGGGGGGGTTGCCTACAATGAGCAGTTCTTC.

This clonotype appeared many times. The chain carries TRBV29-1 and TRBJ2-3, with 7 bases lining up with TRBD1. The V and J ends lost 6 bases and 3 bases, in that order; junction bases with no gene match: 12. The CDR3 spans 15 residues. Germline CDR1 and CDR2: SQVTM and ANQGSEA. The CDR3 region is CSVVQGSYRTDTQYF. CDR3 nucleotides: TGCAGCGTCGTACAGGGGTCGTATCGAACAGATACGCAGTATTTT.

Ten or more counts support this clonotype. This chain connects TRBV5-5 to TRBJ2-7; TRBD2 matches 7 bases. There are 14 residues in the CDR3. With 4 bases clipped from V and 7 bases from J, the junction kept 11 bases outside the gene matches. Germline V CDR1 and CDR2: SGHKS, YYEKEE (reference sequence). The CDR3 sequence: CASSPSGTHSEQYF. The CDR3 DNA sequence: TGTGCCAGCAGCCCGAGCGGGACTCACAGTGAGCAGTACTTC.

This rearrangement joins TRBV20-1 to TRBJ1-3, with 8 bases matching TRBD1. V was clipped by 6 bases and J by 4 bases; unmatched bases: 11. From germline, CDR1 is DFQATT and CDR2 SNEGSKA (reference sequence). The CDR3 runs 15 residues. CDR3 region: CSALEDRAGGNTIYF. Written as DNA, the CDR3 is TGCAGTGCCCTTGAGGACAGGGCGGGCGGAAACACCATATATTTT.

The J gene is TRBJ1-2, the V gene TRBV29-1, with a weak D call TRBD1 (5 bases). The CDR3 contains 16 residues. V lost 1 base, J lost 4 bases, and 19 bases lay in between. CDR1 SQVTM and CDR2 ANQGSEA come from the germline V gene. Written as DNA, the CDR3 is TGCAGCGTTGAAGGGGGACCCGGGTCTCGGATCTATGGCTACACCTTC. It is translated as CSVEGGPGSRIYGYTF.

This clonotype was seen at least ten times. Here the CDR3 reads CASSAGTAVGETQYF. The CDR3 bases are TGTGCCAGTAGTGCCGGGACAGCCGTGGGGGAGACCCAGTACTTC. V is TRBV19 and J is TRBJ2-5; 7 bases are a match to TRBD1. Trimming at V came to 5 bases and at J to 5 bases, leaving 11 bases not matched to a gene. The CDR3 contains 15 residues. Germline-derived CDR1 and CDR2 are LNHDA and SQIVND (reference sequence).

This clonotype showed up many times. Written as DNA, the CDR3 is TGTGCCAGCGTTCGATACACTGAAGCTTTCTTT. Amino acid sequence: CASVRYTEAFF. The chain employs TRBV6-6 and TRBJ1-1; D unresolved. V was pared by 8 bases and J by 3 bases, with 7 bases between. The CDR3 sequence is 11 residues long. CDR1 is MNHNY and CDR2 is SVGAGI in the germline V gene (reference sequence).

This clonotype occurred many times. The chain carries TRBV12-3 or TRBV12-4 and TRBJ2-3; no definite D call. Trimming pared 2 bases from V and 5 bases from J, leaving 5 bases between. CDR3 length: 12 amino acids. This chain's CDR3 is CASSLLEDTQYF. The DNA of the CDR3 is TGTGCCAGCAGTTTACTAGAAGATACGCAGTATTTT.

In this sample, this clonotype turned up many times. CDR3 in DNA: TGCGCCAGCAGCTTGGACGGACAGCCCCAGCATTTT. Translated: CASSLDGQPQHF. The chain carries TRBV5-1 and TRBJ1-5; D call uncertain. Germline CDR1 SGHRS, CDR2 YFSETQ. Trimming removed 0 bases at V and 7 bases at J, with 5 bases between. The length of the CDR3 is 12 residues.

This clonotype was recorded at least ten times. The chain carries TRBV19 and TRBJ2-1; 7 bases agree with TRBD2. The length of the CDR3 is 13 residues. With V trimmed by 4 bases and J by 7 bases, 4 bases remained unmatched. Germline V gene sequence: CDR1 LNHDA, CDR2 SQIVND (reference sequence). In nucleotides, the CDR3 is TGTGCCAGTAGTAGGTGGGGGGGGAATGAGCAGTTCTTC. Its protein is CASSRWGGNEQFF.

The table lists this clonotype with many counts. The DNA for the CDR3 is TGCGCCAGCAGCTTTTCACAGAACACTGAAGCTTTCTTT. Its protein is CASSFSQNTEAFF. The V gene is TRBV5-1, the J gene TRBJ1-1, with D hard to call. The CDR3 extends over 13 amino acids. Germline V lookup: CDR1 SGHRS, CDR2 YFSETQ. V lost 2 bases and J 1 base, leaving 6 bases between the germline ends.

This clonotype has at least ten counts. V is TRBV6-6 and J is TRBJ1-5; weak D call: TRBD1 (5 bases). Trimming left V 6 bases short and J 7 bases short, with 16 bases between. The CDR3 consists of 14 residues. Germline V gene data show CDR1 as MNHNY and CDR2 as SVGAGI (reference sequence). CDR3 region: CASRKTREGQPQHF. The DNA of the CDR3 is TGTGCCAGCAGGAAGACCAGGGAAGGCCAGCCCCAGCATTTT.

This clonotype has ten or more counts. This rearrangement joins TRBV2 to TRBJ1-4, with D hard to call. Germline V gene lookup returns CDR1 SNHLY and CDR2 FYNNEI. V lost 6 bases, J lost 0 bases, and 8 bases lay in between. The CDR3 is 14 residues long. In nucleotides, the CDR3 is TGTGCCAGCAGCCTGAGGGCAACTAATGAAAAACTGTTTTTT. Translating gives CASSLRATNEKLFF. The complete variable domain, with remaining parts taken from reference TRBV2 and TRBJ1-4, reads EPEVTQTPSHQVTQMGQEVILRCVPISNHLYFYWYRQILGQKVEFLVSFYNNEISEKSEIFDDQFSVERPDGSNFTLKIRSTKLEDSAMYFCASSLRATNEKLFFGSGTQLSVL.

In this sample, this clonotype turned up many times. A much larger clonotype is one base distant, so this may be a read error. The rearrangement links TRBV12-3 or TRBV12-4 to TRBJ2-5; 10 bases are shared with TRBD2. This CDR3 region has 15 residues. The CDR3 protein is CVSRRAGTSEETQYF. The CDR3 DNA sequence: TGTGTCAGCAGGAGGGCCGGGACTAGCGAAGAGACCCAGTACTTC.

Sample share makes this clonotype medium-sized. This sequence joins TRBV6-6 and TRBJ1-5, with TRBD1 as a possible D gene (5 bases). V lost 5 bases to trimming and J lost 6 bases, with 11 bases between them. The CDR3 sequence is 13 residues long. CDR1 MNHNY and CDR2 SVGAGI come from the germline V gene (reference sequence). The CDR3 sequence: CASSTGGTQPQHF. Here the CDR3 DNA reads TGTGCCAGCAGTACCGGGGGTACTCAGCCCCAGCATTTT.

This clonotype was seen at least ten times. The chain is built from TRBV20-1 and TRBJ1-5; 9 bases align to TRBD1. This CDR3 spans 15 amino acids. Germline CDR1 DFQATT, CDR2 SNEGSKA (reference sequence). J gave up 2 bases and V 3 bases, and 5 bases lay outside the gene matches. CDR3 sequence: CSASSWTGGNQPQHF. The DNA for the CDR3 is TGCAGTGCTAGTAGCTGGACAGGGGGCAATCAGCCCCAGCATTTT.

This clonotype occurred a few times. The chain joins TRBV7-2 to TRBJ2-1; D might be TRBD2 (6 bases). V shed 8 bases and J shed 9 bases, with 11 bases lying between them. The CDR3 totals 11 residues. Germline V CDR1 and CDR2: SGHTA, FQGNSA. Here the CDR3 DNA reads TGTGCCAGCGGGGGGTGGTTTGAGCAGTTCTTC. Amino acid sequence: CASGGWFEQFF. The complete variable domain, with remaining parts taken from reference TRBV7-2 and TRBJ2-1, reads GAGVSQSPSNKVTEKGKDVELRCDPISGHTALYWYRQSLGQGLEFLIYFQGNSAPDKSGLPSDRFSAERTGGSVSTLTIQRTQQEDSAVYLCASGGWFEQFFGPGTRLTVL.

This clonotype was observed at least ten times. The rearrangement uses TRBV20-1 and TRBJ1-5, with D possibly being TRBD1 (5 bases). The V gene's germline CDR1 is DFQATT and CDR2 SNEGSKA (reference sequence). V lost 5 bases and J 2 bases, leaving 7 bases between the germline ends. The CDR3 runs 12 residues. CDR3 region: CSAAGGNQPQHF. In DNA form, the CDR3 reads TGCAGTGCTGCGGGGGGCAATCAGCCCCAGCATTTT.